This T cell receptor (beta chain) appears in the sequencing data of a study of CD8 T cells in ankylosing spondylitis. Findings and caveats of the study: The study identified a TCR beta motif of roughly eight highly homologous variants that appeared characteristic of ankylosing spondylitis blood. Earlier authors reported some of these motif variants in reactive arthritis synovial fluid and blood. Enrichment of disease-linked clones was reportedly significant in matched ankylosing spondylitis synovial fluid.

TCRdb fed the 5' RACE reads into MiXCR, producing one record per CDR3 protein. This sample has 240,000 or so distinct CDR3 sequences, with around 7.8% found just once. This clonotype was seen many times. Its antigen is still unknown. Trimming removed 1 base from V and 7 bases from J; junction bases left unmatched: 4. CDR3 length: 15 amino acids. Germline loops: CDR1 KGHSH, CDR2 LQKENI. V and J are TRBV18 and TRBJ2-1; 10 positions match TRBD1. This sequence was found in a male donor with ankylosing spondylitis or in good health (not recorded which). The sample consisted of blood, either unsorted or a sorted T cell fraction (not recorded which). CDR3: CASSPQGQGGNEQFF. The CDR3 DNA sequence: TGTGCCAGCTCACCACAAGGACAGGGGGGGAATGAGCAGTTCTTC.